This T cell receptor beta chain comes out of a study of shared clonotypes between healthy human individuals. On the study more broadly: CD8 memory received one plate per donor, CD8 naive two, CD4 memory three and CD4 naive three. Notes on the study in general: Rarefaction curves obtained for sorted subsets showed sequencing incomplete despite large depth.

The CDR3 runs to 12 residues. Germline lookup yields CDR1 SGHNT and CDR2 YYREEE (reference sequence). J gave up 14 bases and V 10 bases, and 14 bases lay outside the gene matches. TCRdb's copy holds only in-frame clones and misses some; the assay was immunoSEQ multiplex PCR. The sample comprises fewer than 800,000 clones, about 90% of which are singletons, and 24% rests with the top ten. Naive CD8 isolation took CD45RO-negative cells positively selected for CCR7 and excluded terminally differentiated effector memory CD45RA+ cells. Note on this clone: Its antigen is still unknown.

Sequencing used naive CD8+ T cells sorted from blood. The gene calls are TRBV5-4 and TRBJ1-2; TRBD1 matches 10 bases. The sequence derives from a man aged 25-40 years in good health. The CDR3: CAVLEGTGERTF. The DNA of the CDR3 is TGTGCCGTTTTGGAGGGGACAGGGGAAAGAACCTTC.